The 4 T cell receptor beta chains given below trace back to one sample, sequenced in a study of T cells in Graves' hyperthyroidism and ophthalmopathy. Researchers amplified the TCR beta CDR3 regions from RNA transcripts. The HTBI primer set was used in a first-round RT-PCR of the TCR CDR3. TCRdb re-called the multiplex PCR reads through MiXCR, storing one row per CDR3 protein. The sample gives roughly 500,000 distinct CDR3 sequences, around a fifth of which show up once; less than 65% is in the top ten. Material: blood. The receptors were sampled from a woman between 70 and 85 years old with Graves' ophthalmopathy.

This clonotype has at least ten counts. The rearrangement uses TRBV20-1 and TRBJ1-1; D possibly corresponds to TRBD1 (5 bases). This CDR3 is built from 13 residues. Germline loops: CDR1 DFQATT, CDR2 SNEGSKA (reference sequence). Trimming took 1 base from V and 1 from J, leaving 7 bases between them. DNA for the CDR3: TGCAGTGCTAGAGGGGACGGGAACACTGAAGCTTTCTTT. Protein product: CSARGDGNTEAFF.

This rearrangement joins TRBV7-3 to TRBJ1-2, with D possibly matching TRBD1 (6 bases). V was shortened by 5 bases and J by 0 bases, with 16 bases between the two germline ends. Germline V CDR1 and CDR2: SGHTA, FQGTGA. This CDR3 comprises 16 residues. For the CDR3, the DNA is TGTGCCAGCAGCCCGGGCGGGGGCCTATCTAACTATGGCTACACCTTC. Protein: CASSPGGGLSNYGYTF.

The sample holds a few counts of this clonotype. This chain uses TRBV6-1 with TRBJ1-1; a possible D gene is TRBD1 (6 bases). The V gene's germline CDR1 is MNHNS and CDR2 SASEGT. The CDR3 sequence is 13 residues long. Trimming stripped 5 bases from V and 4 bases from J, with 11 bases between. The CDR3 DNA is TGTGCCAGCAGTCGCACAGGGCTCACTGAAGCTTTCTTT. It is translated as CASSRTGLTEAFF.

There are many counts of this clonotype. The chain links TRBV24-1 to TRBJ2-5; 9 bases are shared with TRBD1. The ends lost 3 bases at V and 4 bases at J; junction bases unmatched: 8. This CDR3 region has 16 residues. Germline CDR1 KGHDR, CDR2 SFDVKD. DNA of the CDR3: TGTGCCACCAGTGATCACGGGACAGGGTGGCGAGAGACCCAGTACTTC. Protein sequence: CATSDHGTGWRETQYF.